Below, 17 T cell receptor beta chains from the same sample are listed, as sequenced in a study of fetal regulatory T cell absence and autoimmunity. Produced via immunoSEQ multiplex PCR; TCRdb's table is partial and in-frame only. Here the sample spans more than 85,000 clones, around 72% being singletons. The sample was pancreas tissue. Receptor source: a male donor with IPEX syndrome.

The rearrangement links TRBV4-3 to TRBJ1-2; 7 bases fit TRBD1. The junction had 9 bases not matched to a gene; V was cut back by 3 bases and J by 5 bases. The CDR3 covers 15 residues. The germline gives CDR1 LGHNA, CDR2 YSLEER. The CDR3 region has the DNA TGCGCCAGCAGCCAGGGACAGAGCCCCACTTATGGCTACACCTTC. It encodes CASSQGQSPTYGYTF.

This CDR3 reads CASSLLAGAKNIQYF. The CDR3 region has the DNA TGTGCCAGCAGCTTACTAGCGGGGGCCAAAAACATTCAGTACTTC. The chain is built from TRBV5-6 and TRBJ2-4; 10 bases match TRBD2. V dropped 2 bases and J dropped 1; count of bases not matched to a gene: 0. The germline CDR1 and CDR2 sequences are SGHDT and YYEEEE. The CDR3 has 15 amino acids. Complete variable domain (other parts from reference TRBV5-6 and TRBJ2-4): DAGVTQSPTHLIKTRGQQVTLRCSPKSGHDTVSWYQQALGQGPQFIFQYYEEEERQRGNFPDRFSGHQFPNYSSELNVNALLLGDSALYLCASSLLAGAKNIQYFGAGTRLSVL.

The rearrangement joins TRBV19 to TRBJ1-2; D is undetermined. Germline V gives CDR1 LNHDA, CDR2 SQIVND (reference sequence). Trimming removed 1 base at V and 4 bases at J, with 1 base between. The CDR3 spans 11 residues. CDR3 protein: CASSIAYGYTF. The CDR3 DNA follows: TGTGCCAGTAGTATAGCCTATGGCTACACCTTC.

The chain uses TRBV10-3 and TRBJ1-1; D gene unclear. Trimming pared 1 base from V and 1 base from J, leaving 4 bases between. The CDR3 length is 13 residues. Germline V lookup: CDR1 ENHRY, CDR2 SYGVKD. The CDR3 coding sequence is TGTGCCATCAGTGAGTACCAGAACACTGAAGCTTTCTTT. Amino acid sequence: CAISEYQNTEAFF.

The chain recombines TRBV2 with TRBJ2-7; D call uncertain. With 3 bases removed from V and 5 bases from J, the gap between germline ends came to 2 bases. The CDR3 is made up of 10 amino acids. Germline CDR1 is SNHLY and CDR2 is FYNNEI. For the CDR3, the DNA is TGTGCCAGCAGTGACCACGAGCAGTACTTC. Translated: CASSDHEQYF.

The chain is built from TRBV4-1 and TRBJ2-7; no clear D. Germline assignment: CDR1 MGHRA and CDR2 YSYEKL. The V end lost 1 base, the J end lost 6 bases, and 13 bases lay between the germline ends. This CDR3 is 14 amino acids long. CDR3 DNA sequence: TGCGCCAGCAGCCAAGGCTGGACGGACCGCGAGCAGTACTTC. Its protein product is CASSQGWTDREQYF.

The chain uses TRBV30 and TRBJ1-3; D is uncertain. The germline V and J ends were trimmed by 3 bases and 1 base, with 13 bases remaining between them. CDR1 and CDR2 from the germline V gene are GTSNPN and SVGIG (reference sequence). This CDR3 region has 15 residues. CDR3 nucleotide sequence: TGTGCCTGGAGCCCCTCCTGGGATTCTGGAAACACCATATATTTT. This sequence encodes CAWSPSWDSGNTIYF. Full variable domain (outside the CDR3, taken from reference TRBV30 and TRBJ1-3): SQTIHQWPATLVQPVGSPLSLECTVEGTSNPNLYWYRQAAGRGLQLLFYSVGIGQISSEVPQNLSASRPQDRQFILSSKKLLLSDSGFYLCAWSPSWDSGNTIYFGEGSWLTVV.

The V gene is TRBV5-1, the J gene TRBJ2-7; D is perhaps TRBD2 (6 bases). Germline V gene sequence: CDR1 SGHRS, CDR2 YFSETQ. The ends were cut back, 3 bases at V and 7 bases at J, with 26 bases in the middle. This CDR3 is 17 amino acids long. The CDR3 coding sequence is TGCGCCAGCAGCTCCCGCCCCCTAGCGACCCTTGGAGGAGAGCAGTACTTC. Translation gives CASSSRPLATLGGEQYF.

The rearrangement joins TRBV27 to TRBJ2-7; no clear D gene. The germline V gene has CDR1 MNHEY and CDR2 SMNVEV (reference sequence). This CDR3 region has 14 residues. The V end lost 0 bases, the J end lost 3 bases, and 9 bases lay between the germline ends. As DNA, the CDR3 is TGTGCCAGCAGTTTATCCGCAGGCCTCTACGAGCAGTACTTC. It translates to CASSLSAGLYEQYF.

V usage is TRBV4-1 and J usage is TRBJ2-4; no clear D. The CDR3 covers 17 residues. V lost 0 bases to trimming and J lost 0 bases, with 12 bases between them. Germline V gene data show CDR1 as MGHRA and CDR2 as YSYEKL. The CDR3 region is CASSQDFELPAKNIQYF. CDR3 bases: TGCGCCAGCAGCCAAGATTTCGAGCTGCCAGCCAAAAACATTCAGTACTTC.

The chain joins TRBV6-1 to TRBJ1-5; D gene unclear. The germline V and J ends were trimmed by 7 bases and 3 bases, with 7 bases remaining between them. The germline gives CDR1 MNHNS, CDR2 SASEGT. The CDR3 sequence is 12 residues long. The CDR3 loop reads CASTGHNQPQHF. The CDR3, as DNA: TGTGCCAGCACAGGTCACAATCAGCCCCAGCATTTT.

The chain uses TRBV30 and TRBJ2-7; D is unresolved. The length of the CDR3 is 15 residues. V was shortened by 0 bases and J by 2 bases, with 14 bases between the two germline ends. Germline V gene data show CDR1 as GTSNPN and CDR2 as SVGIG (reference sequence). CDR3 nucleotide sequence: TGTGCCTGGAGTGTAAACTATTTACCGACCTACGAGCAGTACTTC. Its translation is CAWSVNYLPTYEQYF.

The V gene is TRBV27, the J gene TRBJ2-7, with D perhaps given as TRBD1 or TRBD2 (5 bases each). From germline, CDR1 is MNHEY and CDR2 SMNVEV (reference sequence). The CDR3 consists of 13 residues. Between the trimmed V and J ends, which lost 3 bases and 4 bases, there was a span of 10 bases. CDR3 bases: TGTGCCAGCAGTTTTGGGGGTGGTTACGAGCAGTACTTC. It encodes CASSFGGGYEQYF.

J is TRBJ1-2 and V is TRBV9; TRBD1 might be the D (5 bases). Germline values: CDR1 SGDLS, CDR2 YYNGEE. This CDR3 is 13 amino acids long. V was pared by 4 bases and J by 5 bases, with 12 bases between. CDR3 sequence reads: CASSQTGGYGYTF. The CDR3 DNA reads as TGTGCCAGCAGCCAGACGGGGGGGTATGGCTACACCTTC. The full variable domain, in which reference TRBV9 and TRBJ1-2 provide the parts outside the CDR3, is DSGVTQTPKHLITATGQRVTLRCSPRSGDLSVYWYQQSLDQGLQFLIQYYNGEERAKGNILERFSAQQFPDLHSELNLSSLELGDSALYFCASSQTGGYGYTFGSGTRLTVV.

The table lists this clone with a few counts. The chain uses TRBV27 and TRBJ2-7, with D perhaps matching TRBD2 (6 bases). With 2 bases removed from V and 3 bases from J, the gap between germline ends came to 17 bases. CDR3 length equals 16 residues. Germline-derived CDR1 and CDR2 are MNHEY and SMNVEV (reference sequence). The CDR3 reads CASSLHGGGGLYEQYF. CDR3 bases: TGTGCCAGCAGTTTACATGGCGGTGGGGGACTCTACGAGCAGTACTTC.

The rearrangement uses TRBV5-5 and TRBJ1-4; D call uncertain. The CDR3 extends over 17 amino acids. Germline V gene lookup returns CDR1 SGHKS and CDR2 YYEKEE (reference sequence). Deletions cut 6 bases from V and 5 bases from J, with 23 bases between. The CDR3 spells CASTKASPGNLNEKLFF. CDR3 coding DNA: TGTGCCAGCACCAAAGCCTCTCCCGGAAATTTAAATGAAAAACTGTTTTTT.

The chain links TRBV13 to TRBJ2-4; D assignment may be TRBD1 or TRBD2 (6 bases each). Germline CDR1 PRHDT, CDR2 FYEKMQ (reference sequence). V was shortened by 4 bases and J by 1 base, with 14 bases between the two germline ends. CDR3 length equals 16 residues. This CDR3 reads CASSSRLGGAKNIQYF. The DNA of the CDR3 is TGTGCCAGCAGCTCCCGACTAGGGGGGGCCAAAAACATTCAGTACTTC.